The subject of this entry is one T cell receptor beta chain. The antigen is unknown. The record originates from a study of cytomegalovirus exposure and HLA in healthy donors. About the research overall: Earlier, some 180 million T cells were analyzed, and some 120 million unique TCR beta sequences were found among them. Study conclusions and caveats: Later findings reportedly placed an Asian-associated ancestry cluster below the roughly 690-donor mean for N-insertions. About 90% or about 30% of the time was how often most TCR beta V segments were productive, according to an earlier analysis.

Germline V gives CDR1 LNHDA, CDR2 SQIVND (reference sequence). After removal of 5 bases from V and 4 bases from J, the junction contained 8 bases not matched to a gene. There are 17 residues in the CDR3. With 60 Vbeta and 13 Jbeta primers, the PCR was carried out. This table comes from immunoSEQ multiplex PCR, and its TCRdb copy is limited to in-frame clones, with some not included. The sample carries 150,000 to 200,000 clones, roughly four fifths recorded once. Unrecorded immune exposures were likely, despite nominal health at sampling. The source material was PBMCs. V and J are TRBV19 and TRBJ2-3; TRBD2 matches 14 bases. The source of this sequence is a woman aged 25 to 39 in good health and CMV-seropositive. The CDR3 reads CASSQTSGGARADTQYF. Written as DNA, the CDR3 is TGTGCCAGTAGTCAGACTAGCGGGGGGGCCAGGGCAGATACGCAGTATTTT. Looking up the rest from reference TRBV19 and TRBJ2-3 gives the full variable domain: DGGITQSPKYLFRKEGQNVTLSCEQNLNHDAMYWYRQDPGQGLRLIYYSQIVNDFQKGDIAEGYSVSREKKESFPLTVTSAQKNPTAFYLCASSQTSGGARADTQYFGPGTRLTVL.